Below, 29 T cell receptor beta chains from the same sample are listed, as sequenced in a study of cytomegalovirus exposure and HLA in healthy donors. The PCR used 60 Vbeta and 13 Jbeta primers. Only in-frame clones appear in the TCRdb table, and some are missing; sequencing was by immunoSEQ multiplex PCR. In the table there are 60,000 or so clones, about 67% of which are singletons. Source material: PBMCs. The receptors were sampled from a man in his forties or fifties in good health and CMV-seropositive.

This chain uses TRBV19 with TRBJ1-5; D is possibly TRBD1 (6 bases). The CDR3 totals 19 residues. The ends were cut back, 1 base at V and 0 bases at J, with 19 bases in the middle. The germline V gene has CDR1 LNHDA and CDR2 SQIVND (reference sequence). The DNA of the CDR3 is TGTGCCAGTAGTATAGCCCGTCCCGGGACACCTTATAGCAATCAGCCCCAGCATTTT. It is translated as CASSIARPGTPYSNQPQHF.

This chain joins TRBV30 and TRBJ1-1, with D perhaps matching TRBD1 (6 bases). Trimming took off 2 bases at V and 8 bases at J, with 12 bases between the two ends. Germline-derived CDR1 and CDR2 are GTSNPN and SVGIG (reference sequence). The CDR3 sequence is 12 residues long. CDR3 nucleotide sequence: TGTGCCTGGAGTCATACAGGGATAGAAGCTTTCTTT. This translates into CAWSHTGIEAFF.

The genes are TRBV4-1 and TRBJ2-2; TRBD2 might be the D (6 bases). CDR3 length: 18 residues. V was clipped by 3 bases and J by 1 base, with 18 bases between them. Germline V gene sequence: CDR1 MGHRA, CDR2 YSYEKL. In DNA form, the CDR3 reads TGCGCCAGCAGCCAGGGACTCCTCAGGAAGGTGAACACCGGGGAGCTGTTTTTT. This sequence encodes CASSQGLLRKVNTGELFF.

The chain carries TRBV6-5 and TRBJ2-1; 8 bases fit TRBD2. This CDR3 has 15 amino acids. The germline gives CDR1 MNHEY, CDR2 SVGAGI. After removal of 2 bases from V and 3 bases from J, the junction contained 3 bases not matched to a gene. The CDR3 loop is CASSYGLAGYNEQFF. CDR3 nucleotides: TGTGCCAGCAGTTACGGGCTAGCGGGCTACAATGAGCAGTTCTTC.

V usage is TRBV5-4 and J usage is TRBJ1-5; D is possibly TRBD1 (5 bases). CDR3 length: 16 residues. Germline CDR1 reads SGHNT; CDR2 reads YYREEE (reference sequence). The V and J ends lost 4 bases and 4 bases respectively, with 18 bases between them. The CDR3 spells CASSPGGRGGNQPQHF. The CDR3 DNA reads as TGTGCCAGCAGCCCCGGGGGGAGGGGAGGAAATCAGCCCCAGCATTTT.

V gene TRBV7-6 combines with J gene TRBJ2-5; TRBD2 aligns across 9 bases. Germline CDR1 and CDR2: SGHVS and FNYEAQ. The ends lost 4 bases at V and 5 bases at J; junction bases unmatched: 8. The CDR3 loop spans 15 amino acids. This CDR3 is CASSSGTSSLETQYF. As DNA, the CDR3 is TGTGCCAGCAGCTCCGGGACTAGCAGCCTGGAGACCCAGTACTTC.

V and J are TRBV5-1 and TRBJ2-7; D might be TRBD2 (5 bases). Per germline, CDR1 SGHRS and CDR2 YFSETQ. The CDR3 extends over 14 amino acids. V gave up 4 bases and J gave up 4 bases, with 15 bases separating them. This CDR3 is CASSASGSLYEQYF. The CDR3 coding sequence is TGCGCCAGCAGCGCCTCGGGAAGCCTTTACGAGCAGTACTTC.

V is TRBV5-6 and J is TRBJ2-7, with TRBD1 matching over 8 bases. V lost 4 bases and J lost 0; bases outside the gene matches: 3. From germline, CDR1 is SGHDT and CDR2 YYEEEE. The CDR3 totals 14 residues. CDR3: CASSLTGVSYEQYF. CDR3 DNA: TGTGCCAGCAGCCTGACAGGGGTCTCCTACGAGCAGTACTTC.

This clone is a singleton in its sample. The chain links TRBV11-1 to TRBJ1-2, with 8 nucleotides matching TRBD1. V lost 5 bases to trimming and J lost 4 bases; unmatched junction nucleotides: 6. CDR1 and CDR2 (germline): SGHAT, FQDESV (reference sequence). The CDR3 contains 14 residues. CDR3 region: CASSLGQAIYGYTF. The CDR3 nucleotides read TGTGCCAGCAGCCTGGGACAGGCTATCTATGGCTACACCTTC.

This clone is a singleton in its sample. This chain joins TRBV6-5 and TRBJ2-1; D remains unclear. Germline V gene data show CDR1 as MNHEY and CDR2 as SVGAGI. V dropped 0 bases and J dropped 0 bases, with 9 bases sitting between them. This CDR3 region has 16 residues. The CDR3 nucleotides read TGTGCCAGCAGTTACTCTGAGGAAAGCTCCTACAATGAGCAGTTCTTC. Its translation: CASSYSEESSYNEQFF.

The chain links TRBV9 to TRBJ2-1; TRBD2 matches at 8 bases. The CDR3 loop spans 16 amino acids. The junction had 12 bases not matched to a gene; V was cut back by 3 bases and J by 7 bases. CDR1 and CDR2 from the germline V gene are SGDLS and YYNGEE. DNA for the CDR3: TGTGCCAGCAGCGCCCCTGAGCGGGGGTCTCATAATGAGCAGTTCTTC. Residues: CASSAPERGSHNEQFF.

This chain joins TRBV5-6 and TRBJ1-2; TRBD1 aligns across 10 bases. Germline CDR1 is SGHDT and CDR2 is YYEEEE. V trimming: 3 bases; J trimming: 2 bases; junction bases outside the gene matches: 1. This CDR3 is 14 amino acids long. CDR3 region: CASSWGQGNYGYTF. The CDR3 DNA reads as TGTGCCAGCAGCTGGGGACAGGGGAACTATGGCTACACCTTC. The complete variable domain, with remaining parts taken from reference TRBV5-6 and TRBJ1-2, reads DAGVTQSPTHLIKTRGQQVTLRCSPKSGHDTVSWYQQALGQGPQFIFQYYEEEERQRGNFPDRFSGHQFPNYSSELNVNALLLGDSALYLCASSWGQGNYGYTFGSGTRLTVV.

V usage is TRBV6-4 and J usage is TRBJ1-1; D possibly corresponds to TRBD1 (6 bases). The V end was cut by 4 bases, the J end by 2 bases, with 8 bases between. This CDR3 has 13 amino acids. Germline V gene data show CDR1 as MRHNA and CDR2 as SNTAGT. The CDR3 loop reads CASSVGHNTEAFF. CDR3 sequence (DNA): TGTGCCAGCAGTGTGGGACACAACACTGAAGCTTTCTTT.

Here the CDR3 reads CASSLVASGGAKQYF. CDR3 coding DNA: TGTGCCAGCAGCTTGGTCGCTAGCGGGGGGGCCAAGCAGTACTTC. V and J are TRBV5-6 and TRBJ2-7, with 12 bases matching TRBD2. The length of the CDR3 is 15 residues. With V trimmed by 0 bases and J by 8 bases, 6 bases remained unmatched. CDR1 is SGHDT, CDR2 YYEEEE, per germline.

The chain joins TRBV6-1 to TRBJ1-2; TRBD1 agrees at 11 bases. The CDR3 consists of 13 residues. Germline CDR1 reads MNHNS; CDR2 reads SASEGT. With V trimmed by 7 bases and J by 8 bases, 6 bases remained unmatched. The CDR3 nucleotides read TGTGCCAGCAAGCCGGACAGGGGGCAGGGCTACACCTTC. Protein sequence: CASKPDRGQGYTF.

This clone was observed a few times. This rearrangement joins TRBV30 to TRBJ1-2; TRBD1 is a possible D gene (6 bases). V lost 2 bases, J lost 0 bases, and 13 bases lay in between. Looked up from germline, CDR1 is GTSNPN and CDR2 is SVGIG (reference sequence). This CDR3 spans 15 amino acids. CDR3 in amino acids: CAWSRGRSANYGYTF. The CDR3 DNA is TGTGCCTGGAGTAGGGGGAGAAGCGCTAACTATGGCTACACCTTC. The complete variable domain, with remaining parts taken from reference TRBV30 and TRBJ1-2, reads SQTIHQWPATLVQPVGSPLSLECTVEGTSNPNLYWYRQAAGRGLQLLFYSVGIGQISSEVPQNLSASRPQDRQFILSSKKLLLSDSGFYLCAWSRGRSANYGYTFGSGTRLTVV.

This clone was observed a few times. The rearrangement uses TRBV7-8 and TRBJ2-3, with D unclear. Germline CDR1 SGHVS, CDR2 FQNEAQ. V lost 5 bases to trimming and J lost 3 bases, with 15 bases between them. This CDR3 is built from 15 residues. For the CDR3, the DNA is TGTGCCAGCAGCCCGACAAGTTTAAGGACAGATACGCAGTATTTT. Translation gives CASSPTSLRTDTQYF.

The table lists this clone with a few counts. The chain is built from TRBV7-2 and TRBJ2-2, with D perhaps matching TRBD1 (5 bases). This CDR3 spans 14 amino acids. Germline V gene sequence: CDR1 SGHTA, CDR2 FQGNSA. Trimming removed 1 base at V and 3 bases at J, with 6 bases between. For the CDR3, the DNA is TGTGCCAGCAGCTTAGGGGGCTACACCGGGGAGCTGTTTTTT. It codes for CASSLGGYTGELFF.

The chain joins TRBV5-1 to TRBJ1-4, with TRBD1 matching 10 bases. V dropped 4 bases and J dropped 8; count of bases not matched to a gene: 14. CDR1 is SGHRS, CDR2 YFSETQ, per germline. The length of the CDR3 is 17 residues. In DNA form, the CDR3 reads TGCGCCAGCAGCCCCCGGGACAGGGGTGAAATAGGAGAAAAACTGTTTTTT. It translates to CASSPRDRGEIGEKLFF.

The rearrangement links TRBV29-1 to TRBJ1-1; D gene uncertain. Germline V gene data show CDR1 as SQVTM and CDR2 as ANQGSEA. This CDR3 is 14 amino acids long. V lost 2 bases and J lost 1, with 11 bases in between. CDR3 sequence (DNA): TGCAGCGTTGAAACCCAGGCAAGGAACACTGAAGCTTTCTTT. Protein sequence: CSVETQARNTEAFF.

The chain employs TRBV7-3 and TRBJ2-2; 8 bases line up with TRBD1. J gave up 4 bases and V 2 bases, and 6 bases lay outside the gene matches. Germline-derived CDR1 and CDR2 are SGHTA and FQGTGA. CDR3 length equals 16 residues. This CDR3 reads CASSLQGAVSTGELFF. The CDR3 nucleotides are TGTGCCAGCAGCTTACAGGGGGCAGTAAGCACCGGGGAGCTGTTTTTT.

The V and J genes are TRBV5-1 and TRBJ2-5, with 10 bases aligning to TRBD2. The germline gives CDR1 SGHRS, CDR2 YFSETQ. CDR3 length equals 18 residues. J gave up 1 base and V 4 bases, and 13 bases lay outside the gene matches. The DNA of the CDR3 is TGCGCCAGCAGCCCCGAGCCCCTAGCGGGGGCCCTCCAAGAGACCCAGTACTTC. Translation: CASSPEPLAGALQETQYF.

The genes are TRBV6-1 and TRBJ1-1; no definite D call. Deletions cut 2 bases from V and 1 base from J, with 11 bases between. This CDR3 region has 15 residues. Per the germline V gene, CDR1 is MNHNS and CDR2 is SASEGT. This CDR3 reads CASSEPGQPNTEAFF. DNA of the CDR3: TGTGCCAGCAGTGAACCTGGGCAGCCGAACACTGAAGCTTTCTTT.

The CDR3 nucleotides are TGTGCCAGCAGCTACGAGCTGACAGCAGATACGCAGTATTTT. It specifies CASSYELTADTQYF. This chain uses TRBV7-9 with TRBJ2-3; possible D gene TRBD1, 5 bases. This CDR3 is 14 amino acids long. CDR1 is SEHNR, CDR2 FQNEAQ, per germline (reference sequence). V was cut by 4 bases and J by 4 bases, with 12 bases left in between.

This chain links TRBV27 with TRBJ1-2; D is unresolved. V dropped 0 bases and J dropped 4 bases, with 15 bases sitting between them. CDR3 length: 16 residues. CDR1 and CDR2 (germline): MNHEY, SMNVEV (reference sequence). The CDR3 nucleotides read TGTGCCAGCAGTTTATCAGCCCCGAACGGTATCTATGGCTACACCTTC. It is translated as CASSLSAPNGIYGYTF.

V is TRBV27 and J is TRBJ2-7, with TRBD1 matching over 11 bases. V lost 6 bases, J lost 4 bases, and 8 bases stayed unmatched. From germline, CDR1 is MNHEY and CDR2 SMNVEV (reference sequence). CDR3 size: 15 residues. The CDR3 here is CASRLGQGAQYEQYF. In DNA, the CDR3 is TGTGCCAGCAGACTAGGACAGGGGGCGCAATACGAGCAGTACTTC.

This clone was detected only once. The chain carries TRBV1 and TRBJ2-1; TRBD2 was called by the table and not checked on the DNA. TRBV1 is flagged as a pseudogene. This CDR3 is built from 15 residues. The CDR3: CTSSQVRDSHSEQFF. CDR3 DNA: TGCACCAGCAGCCAAGTTCGGGACTCCCACAGTGAGCAGTTCTTC.

This clone was observed a handful of times. The CDR3 loop reads CASSLGWASYEQYF. CDR3 nucleotide sequence: TGTGCCAGCAGCTTAGGCTGGGCGAGTTACGAGCAGTACTTC. The V gene is TRBV13, the J gene TRBJ2-7; D gene ambiguous. CDR3 length equals 14 residues. Deletions cut 0 bases from V and 4 bases from J, with 10 bases between. Germline V gene lookup returns CDR1 PRHDT and CDR2 FYEKMQ (reference sequence).

The chain uses TRBV7-6 and TRBJ1-4; D is unresolved. Germline assignment: CDR1 SGHVS and CDR2 FNYEAQ. V gave up 1 base and J gave up 10 bases, with 16 bases separating them. CDR3 length: 15 amino acids. This CDR3 is CASSLDLQAGGKLFF. In DNA form, the CDR3 reads TGTGCCAGCAGCTTAGATCTGCAGGCTGGTGGAAAACTGTTTTTT.